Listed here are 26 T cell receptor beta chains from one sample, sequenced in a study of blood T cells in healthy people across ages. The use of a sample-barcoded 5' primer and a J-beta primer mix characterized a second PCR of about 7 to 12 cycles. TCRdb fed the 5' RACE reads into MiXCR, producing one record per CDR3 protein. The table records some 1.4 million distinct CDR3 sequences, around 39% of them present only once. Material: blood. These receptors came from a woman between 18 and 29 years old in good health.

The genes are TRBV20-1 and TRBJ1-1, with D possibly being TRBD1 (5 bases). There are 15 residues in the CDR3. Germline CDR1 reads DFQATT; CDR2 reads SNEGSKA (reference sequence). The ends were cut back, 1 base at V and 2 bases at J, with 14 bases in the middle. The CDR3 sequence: CSARVLGRDNTEAFF. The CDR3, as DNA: TGCAGTGCTAGAGTTTTAGGCAGGGACAACACTGAAGCTTTCTTT.

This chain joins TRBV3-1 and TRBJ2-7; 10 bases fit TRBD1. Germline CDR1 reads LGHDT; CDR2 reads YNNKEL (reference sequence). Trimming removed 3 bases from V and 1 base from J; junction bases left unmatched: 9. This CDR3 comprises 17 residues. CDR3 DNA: TGTGCCAGCAGCCAGCAGACTCCGGGACAGGGGTCCTACGAGCAGTACTTC. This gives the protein CASSQQTPGQGSYEQYF.

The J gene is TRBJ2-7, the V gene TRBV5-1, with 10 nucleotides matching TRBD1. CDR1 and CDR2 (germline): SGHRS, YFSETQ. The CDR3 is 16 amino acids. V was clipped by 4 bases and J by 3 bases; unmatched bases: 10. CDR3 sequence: CASSLPSGTGVYEQYF. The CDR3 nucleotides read TGCGCCAGCAGCCTCCCCTCCGGGACAGGGGTCTACGAGCAGTACTTC.

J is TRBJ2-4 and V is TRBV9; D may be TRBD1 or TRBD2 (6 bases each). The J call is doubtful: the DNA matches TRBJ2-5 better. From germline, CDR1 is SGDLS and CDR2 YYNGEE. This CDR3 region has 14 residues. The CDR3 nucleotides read TGTGCCAGCAGCCGGGGGCAGCAACAAGAGACCCAGTACTTC. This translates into CASSRGQQQETQYF.

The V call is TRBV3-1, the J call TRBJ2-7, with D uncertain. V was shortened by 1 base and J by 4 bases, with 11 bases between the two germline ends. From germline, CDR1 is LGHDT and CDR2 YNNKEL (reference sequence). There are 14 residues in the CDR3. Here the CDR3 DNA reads TGTGCCAGCAGCCAAGCTCTACCTACGTACGAGCAGTACTTC. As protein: CASSQALPTYEQYF.

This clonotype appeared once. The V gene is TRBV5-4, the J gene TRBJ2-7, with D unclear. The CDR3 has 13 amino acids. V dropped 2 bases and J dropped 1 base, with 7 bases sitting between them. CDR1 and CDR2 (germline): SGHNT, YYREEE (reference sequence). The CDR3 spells CASSFYDSYEQYF. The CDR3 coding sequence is TGTGCCAGCAGCTTTTATGATTCCTACGAGCAGTACTTC.

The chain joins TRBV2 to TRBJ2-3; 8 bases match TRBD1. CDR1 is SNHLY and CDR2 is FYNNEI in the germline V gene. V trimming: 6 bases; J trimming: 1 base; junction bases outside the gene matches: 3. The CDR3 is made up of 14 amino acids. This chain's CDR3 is CASRTDRGTDTQYF. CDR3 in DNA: TGTGCCAGCAGGACGGACAGGGGCACAGATACGCAGTATTTT.

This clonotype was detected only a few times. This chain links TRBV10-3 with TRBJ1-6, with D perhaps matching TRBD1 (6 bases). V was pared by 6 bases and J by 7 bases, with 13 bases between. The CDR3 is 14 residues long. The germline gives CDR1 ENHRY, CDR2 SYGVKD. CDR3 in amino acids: CAIRDSGRNSPLHF. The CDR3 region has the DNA TGTGCCATCAGGGACAGCGGGAGGAATTCACCCCTCCACTTT.

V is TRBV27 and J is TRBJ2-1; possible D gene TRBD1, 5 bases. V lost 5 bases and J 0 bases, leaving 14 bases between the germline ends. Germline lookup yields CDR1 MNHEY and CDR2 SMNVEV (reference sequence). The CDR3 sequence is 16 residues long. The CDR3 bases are TGTGCCAGCAGTACCCGACAGACCAGCTCCTACAATGAGCAGTTCTTC. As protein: CASSTRQTSSYNEQFF.

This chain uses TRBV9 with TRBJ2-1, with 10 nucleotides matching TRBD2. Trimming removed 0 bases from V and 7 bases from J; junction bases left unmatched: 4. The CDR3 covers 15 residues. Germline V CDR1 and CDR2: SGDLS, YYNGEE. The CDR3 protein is CASSVELAGTNEQFF. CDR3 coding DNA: TGTGCCAGCAGCGTAGAACTAGCGGGAACGAATGAGCAGTTCTTC.

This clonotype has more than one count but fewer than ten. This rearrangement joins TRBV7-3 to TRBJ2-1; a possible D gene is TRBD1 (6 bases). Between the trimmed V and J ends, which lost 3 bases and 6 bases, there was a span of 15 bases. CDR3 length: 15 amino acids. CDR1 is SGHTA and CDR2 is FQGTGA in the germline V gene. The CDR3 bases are TGTGCCAGCAGCTTGGGAAGGGGGACGGGCAATGAGCAGTTCTTC. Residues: CASSLGRGTGNEQFF.

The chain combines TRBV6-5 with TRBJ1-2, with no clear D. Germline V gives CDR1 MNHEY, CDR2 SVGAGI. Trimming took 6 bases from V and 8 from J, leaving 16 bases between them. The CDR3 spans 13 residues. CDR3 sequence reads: CASSLTEGTGYTF. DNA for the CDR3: TGTGCCAGCAGCTTAACCGAGGGAACGGGCTACACCTTC.

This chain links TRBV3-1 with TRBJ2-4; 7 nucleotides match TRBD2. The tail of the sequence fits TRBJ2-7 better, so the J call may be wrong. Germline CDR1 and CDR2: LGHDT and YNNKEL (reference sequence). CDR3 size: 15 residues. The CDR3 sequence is CASSPSGGTRYEQYF. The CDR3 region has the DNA TGTGCCAGCAGCCCCTCCGGGGGGACCCGTTACGAGCAGTACTTC.

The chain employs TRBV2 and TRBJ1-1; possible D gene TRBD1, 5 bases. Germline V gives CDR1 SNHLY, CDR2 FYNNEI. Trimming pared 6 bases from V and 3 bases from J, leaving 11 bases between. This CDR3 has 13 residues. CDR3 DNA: TGTGCCAGCAGGAAAGAGGGGTACACTGAAGCTTTCTTT. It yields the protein CASRKEGYTEAFF.

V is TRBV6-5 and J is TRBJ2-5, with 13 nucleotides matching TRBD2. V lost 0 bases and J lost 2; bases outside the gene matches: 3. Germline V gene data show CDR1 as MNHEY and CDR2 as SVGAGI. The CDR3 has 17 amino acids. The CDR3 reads CASSYSGTSGAQETQYF. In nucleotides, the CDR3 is TGTGCCAGCAGTTACTCGGGGACTAGCGGGGCTCAAGAGACCCAGTACTTC.

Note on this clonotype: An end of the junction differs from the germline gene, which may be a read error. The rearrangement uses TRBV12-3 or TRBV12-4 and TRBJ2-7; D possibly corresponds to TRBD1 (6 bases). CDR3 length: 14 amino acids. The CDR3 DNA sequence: TGTGCCAGCATTTTAGGGGGAATAGGGTACGAGCAGTACTTC. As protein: CASILGGIGYEQYF.

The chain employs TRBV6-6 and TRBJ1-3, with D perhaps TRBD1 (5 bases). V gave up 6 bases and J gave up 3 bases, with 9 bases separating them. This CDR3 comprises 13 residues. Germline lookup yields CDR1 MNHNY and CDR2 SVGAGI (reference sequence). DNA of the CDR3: TGTGCCAGCAGAGAGGGGCTTGGAAACACCATATATTTT. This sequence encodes CASREGLGNTIYF.

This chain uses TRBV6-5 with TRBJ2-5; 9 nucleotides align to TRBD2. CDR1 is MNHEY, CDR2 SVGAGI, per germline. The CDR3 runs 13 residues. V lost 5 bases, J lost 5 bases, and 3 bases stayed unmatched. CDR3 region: CASSESGGETQYF. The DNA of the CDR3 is TGTGCCAGCAGTGAAAGCGGGGGGGAGACCCAGTACTTC.

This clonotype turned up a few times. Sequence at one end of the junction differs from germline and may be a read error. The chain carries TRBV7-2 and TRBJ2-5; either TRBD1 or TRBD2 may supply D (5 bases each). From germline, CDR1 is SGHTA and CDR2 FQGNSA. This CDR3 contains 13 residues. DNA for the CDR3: TGTGCCAGCAGCTTAGTACAGGCGATGGGGGTTCACTTC. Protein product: CASSLVQAMGVHF.

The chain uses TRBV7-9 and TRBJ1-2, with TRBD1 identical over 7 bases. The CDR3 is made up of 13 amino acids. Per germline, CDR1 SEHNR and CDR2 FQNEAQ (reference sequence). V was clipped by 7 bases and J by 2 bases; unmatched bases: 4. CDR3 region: CASTSGQNYGYTF. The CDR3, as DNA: TGTGCCAGCACCTCGGGACAGAACTATGGCTACACCTTC.

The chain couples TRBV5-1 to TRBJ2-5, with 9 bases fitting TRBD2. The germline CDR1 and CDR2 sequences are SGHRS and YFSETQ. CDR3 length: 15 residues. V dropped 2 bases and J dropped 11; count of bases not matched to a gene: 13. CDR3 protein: CASSFEAGGWNEQYF. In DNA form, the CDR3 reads TGCGCCAGCAGCTTCGAAGCGGGAGGTTGGAATGAGCAGTACTTC.

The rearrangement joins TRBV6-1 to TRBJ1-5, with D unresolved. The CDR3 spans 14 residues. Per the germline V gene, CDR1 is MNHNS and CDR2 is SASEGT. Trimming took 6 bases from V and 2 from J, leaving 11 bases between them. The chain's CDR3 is CASRESRGNQPQHF. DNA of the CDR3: TGTGCCAGCAGAGAGAGTAGGGGCAATCAGCCCCAGCATTTT.

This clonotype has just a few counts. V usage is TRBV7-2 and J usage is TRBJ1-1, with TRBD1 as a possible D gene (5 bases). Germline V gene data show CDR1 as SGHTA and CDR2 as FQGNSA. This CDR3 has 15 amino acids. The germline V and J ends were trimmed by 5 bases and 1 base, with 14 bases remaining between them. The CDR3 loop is CASSTPGRRNTEAFF. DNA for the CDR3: TGTGCCAGCAGCACACCGGGACGCAGGAACACTGAAGCTTTCTTT.

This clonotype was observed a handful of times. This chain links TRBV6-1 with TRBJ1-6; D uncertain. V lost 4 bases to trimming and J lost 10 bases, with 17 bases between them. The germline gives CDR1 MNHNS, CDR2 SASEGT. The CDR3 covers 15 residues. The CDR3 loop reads CASSGVPGVDSPLHF. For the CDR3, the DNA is TGTGCCAGCAGTGGCGTTCCCGGGGTAGACTCACCCCTCCACTTT.

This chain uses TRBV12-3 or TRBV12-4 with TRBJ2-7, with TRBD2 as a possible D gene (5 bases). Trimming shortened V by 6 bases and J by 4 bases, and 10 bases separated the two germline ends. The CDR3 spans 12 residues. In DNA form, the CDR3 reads TGTGCCAGCAGGCGAGGGATTTACGAGCAGTACTTC. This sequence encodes CASRRGIYEQYF.

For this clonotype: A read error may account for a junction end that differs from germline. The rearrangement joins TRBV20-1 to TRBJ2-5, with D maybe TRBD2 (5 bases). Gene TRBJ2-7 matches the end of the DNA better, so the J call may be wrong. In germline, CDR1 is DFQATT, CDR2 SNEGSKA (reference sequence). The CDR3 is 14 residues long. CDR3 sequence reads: CSTRTDPSSYEQYF. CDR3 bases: TGCAGTACTAGAACAGACCCGTCGTCCTACGAGCAGTACTTC.